The TCR beta chain under discussion was sequenced for a study of CD8 T cells in ankylosing spondylitis (dated by TCRdb to the late 2010s). In the study overall: T cell receptor beta repertoires were profiled in healthy donors and ankylosing spondylitis patients so that disease-linked TCR variants could be found. Samples of peripheral blood were taken, and for ankylosing spondylitis patients, synovial fluid was collected as well. The full study cohort comprised 25 ankylosing spondylitis patients and some 100 healthy donors.

Instrument on record: Illumina HiSeq 2500. TCR beta libraries were prepared by quantitative 5'-RACE with molecular barcodes. The study's processing was this. A new computational method based on a probabilistic model of VDJ rearrangement was used to identify disease-linked TCR variants. The public sequencing data were trimmed at Q25 with fastp and processed into clonotypes with MiXCR by TCRdb, which kept only in-frame beta chains. Under each unique CDR3 protein, matching rows form one entry showing the most common genes and DNA. Here the V and J calls rest on TCRdb's processing, not on the authors' analysis. Counted in this sample were some 800,000 distinct CDR3 sequences; about 11% of them appeared once. The ten largest clonotypes hold roughly 0.51% of the sample. On this clonotype: Its specific antigen is unknown. Base qualities are missing; no much larger clone stands one base away.

What the research found in general, with its limitations: A CD8+ phenotype was shown by the disease-linked clones, which were found at relatively low frequencies in peripheral blood. The disease-linked clones were reported to be significantly enriched in matched synovial fluid samples from ankylosing spondylitis patients. Some motif variants had previously been reported in the synovial fluid and blood of reactive arthritis patients, which suggests shared mechanisms of disease initiation. Blood from ankylosing spondylitis patients appeared to be characterized by a TCR beta motif made up of about 8 highly homologous amino acid variants.

Trimming leaves V shorter by 4 bases and J shorter by 2 bases, with the junction holding 5 bases beyond the gene matches. The CDR3 numbers 14 residues from cysteine through phenylalanine. Just the 42-base CDR3 DNA is kept, in frame starting at base 1. According to the germline V gene, CDR1 reads SGHTA and CDR2 reads FQGTGA. This TCR derives from a male donor with ankylosing spondylitis. Sequencing was performed on blood, either unsorted or a sorted T cell fraction (not recorded which). The V gene is TRBV7-3 and the J gene is TRBJ2-7; the central 7 bases match TRBD1. The CDR3 has the sequence CASSSKGQPYEQYF. The bases read TGTGCCAGCAGCTCAAAGGGACAGCCCTACGAGCAGTACTTC.